This TCR beta chain was found in a study of identical twins. General study results and limits: Among beta out-of-frame sequences, excess sharing between twins appeared weaker. Some out-of-frame alpha sequences were shared by twins, and these showed excess low generation probability.

The table lists this clonotype with a few counts. Its antigen is unidentified. V gave up 2 bases and J gave up 7 bases; unmatched junction bases: 14. Germline V gene lookup returns CDR1 PRHDT and CDR2 FYEKMQ (reference sequence). The CDR3 is 17 residues long. Addition of a universal primer site occurred through template switching, and cDNA carried unique molecular identifiers. TCRdb processed the 5' RACE reads anew with MiXCR; each CDR3 protein has one entry. The top ten clones hold over 0.25% of a sample with roughly 1,500,000 distinct CDR3 sequences, less than 40% of them seen once. The receptor comes from a newborn girl in good health. This chain connects TRBV13 to TRBJ2-7; 10 nucleotides match TRBD2. Sequencing used cord blood. CDR3 in amino acids: CASSLTPSGRTFREQYF. CDR3 nucleotides: TGTGCCAGCAGCTTAACCCCTAGCGGGAGAACATTTCGTGAGCAGTACTTC.